The rows below give T cell receptor beta chains drawn from one sample of a study of cytotoxic CD8 clonotypes in ibrutinib-treated CLL. The assay was immunoSEQ multiplex PCR, and TCRdb's table has in-frame clones only and misses some. The table records tens of thousands of clones, roughly three quarters of them present only once. Sequencing was performed on PBMCs, taken after 12 months of ibrutinib treatment. These TCRs come from a human donor with chronic lymphocytic leukemia. Both conserved end residues are part of each CDR3.

v_call cdr3_aa
TRBV27 CASWGQGYTEAFF
TRBV7-8 CASSVQGAANYGYTF
TRBV10-1 CASSDTTSAGELFF
TRBV29-1 CSARLAPNEQFF
TRBV19 CASSEQGGTEAFF
TRBV21-1 CASSKEALKVMPQHF
TRBV19 CASNTGYTQYF
TRBV19 CATWGPPNQPQHF
TRBV18 CASSPPRWIAGSTDTQYF
TRBV5-1 CASSSTSGSFDEQFF
TRBV19 CASSIEGVTRNTGELFF
TRBV5-4 CASNPQGKNIQYF
TRBV28 CASSFPTSVQETQYF
TRBV12-5 CASGLNNEQFF
TRBV15 CATSRGRRPGDEQFF
TRBV20-1 CSPASSYEQYF
TRBV5-7 CASSLFDRGNQPQHF
TRBV6-1 CASSDRRLAGGGTDTQYF
TRBV5-1 CASSLVTGSLAKNIQYF
TRBV4-1 CASSQVYEKLFF
TRBV19 CASRGSSSYEQYF
TRBV28 CASIGETTRWEQYF
TRBV19 CASSMVGGEYIQYF
TRBV7-2 CASSPGLVGKGELFF
TRBV19 CASTMQFSGSDVEQFF
TRBV19 CASSPQQGTRGNEQYF
TRBV4-3 CASSPGLVGDEQYF
TRBV5-1 CASSLGTLAVNEQFF
TRBV30 CAWTNDLRDREAFF
TRBV7-2 CASSIRDYPTGELFF
TRBV29-1 CSVGRDEQYF
TRBV11-2 CASSPNVGTFYEQYF
TRBV27 CASSLGTGMGTEAFF
TRBV2 CASSIEPRAEAFF
TRBV6-5 CASNPRQGYNEQFF
TRBV7-8 CASSADRVQRGELFF
TRBV10-3 CATQVGQGGGNTIYF
TRBV5-6 CASSTGVEKLFF
TRBV28 CASSLLWREAYNEQFF
TRBV30 CAWSGTGVNEQFF
TRBV19 CASSIEGSAQYEQYF
TRBV7-2 CASSPTGVDYEQYF
TRBV4-2 CASSQDLAAYEQYF